These T cell receptor beta chains were read from a single sample in a study of early T cells in non-severe SARS-CoV-2 infection. TCRdb processed the 5' RACE reads anew with MiXCR; each CDR3 protein has one entry. The table shows approximately 83,000 distinct CDR3 sequences, with roughly 13% occurring only once. The specimen sequenced was whole blood. Receptors were obtained from an adult who was a healthcare worker with PCR-confirmed SARS-CoV-2 infection or an uninfected control (not recorded which). Both conserved end residues are part of each CDR3. The D gene is left open where the match is weak. Clone size is given for some rows only: seen once, a few or many times, or a class if the clone is expanded.

TRBJ2-1 few TRBV5-4 NA TGTGCCAGCAGCCAACAGGGAAGAGAGCAGTTCTTC CASSQQGREQFF
TRBJ2-2 NA TRBV5-4 NA TGTGCCAGCAGCTTCCCGGGGGGGACAGGGTTCACCGGGGAGCTGTTTTTT CASSFPGGTGFTGELFF
TRBJ2-7 NA TRBV12-3/TRBV12-4 NA TGTGCCAGCAGTTACCCCGGGACACGGATCTACGAGCAGTACTTC CASSYPGTRIYEQYF
TRBJ1-2 once TRBV7-2 NA TGTGCCAGCAGCTTAGGCGACAGTTACTATGGCTACACCTTC CASSLGDSYYGYTF
TRBJ1-5 many TRBV13 NA TGTGCCAGCAGCTTGGGGGGAGATCAGCCCCAGCATTTT CASSLGGDQPQHF
TRBJ2-1 NA TRBV6-1 TRBD2 TGTGCCAGCAGTCTAGCGGGGGCGAACTACAATGAGCAGTTCTTC CASSLAGANYNEQFF
TRBJ2-2 few TRBV7-2 TRBD1 TGTGCCAGCAGCACACAGGGGCGCACCGGGGAGCTGTTTTTT CASSTQGRTGELFF
TRBJ2-3 NA TRBV6-2/TRBV6-3 TRBD2 TGTGCCAGCAGCCTGGGACTGGGACTAGCGGGGGGGAACACAGATACGCAGTATTTT CASSLGLGLAGGNTDTQYF
TRBJ2-5 NA TRBV7-2 TRBD2 TGTGCCAGCAGCAACTCTAGCGGGCGGATAAAAGAGACCCAGTACTTC CASSNSSGRIKETQYF
TRBJ1-1 many TRBV3-1 NA TGTGCCAGCAGCCAGGGCTTCACTGAAGCTTTCTTT CASSQGFTEAFF
TRBJ2-1 NA TRBV5-1 NA TGCGCCAGCAGCTTGGAGGGCACGCACAATGAGCAGTTCTTC CASSLEGTHNEQFF
TRBJ1-1 few TRBV20-1 NA TGCAGTGCTCGGGGACCGAGCACTGAAGCTTTCTTT CSARGPSTEAFF
TRBJ2-5 many TRBV29-1 NA TGCAGCGTTGGGCATCAGCAAGAGACCCAGTACTTC CSVGHQQETQYF
TRBJ2-2 NA TRBV20-1 NA TGCAGTGCCAAACGAGATTTAGGGGGTCGTACCGGGGAGCTGTTTTTT CSAKRDLGGRTGELFF
TRBJ1-1 few TRBV7-3 NA TGTGCCAGCAGCACCGGAAGGAACACTGAAGCTTTCTTT CASSTGRNTEAFF
TRBJ1-4 many TRBV29-1 TRBD1 TGCAGCGTGAGCCGGGACAGGGAAGGAAAACTGTTTTTT CSVSRDREGKLFF
TRBJ2-7 many TRBV12-3/TRBV12-4 NA TGTGCCAGCAGTTTTTCTGGCACCAGCTCCTACGAGCAGTACTTC CASSFSGTSSYEQYF
TRBJ1-1 few TRBV6-6 NA TGTGCCAGCAGGGTGACCTGGAGCACTGAAGCTTTCTTT CASRVTWSTEAFF
TRBJ2-7 NA TRBV12-3/TRBV12-4 NA TGTGCCAGCAGTCAGCGAGTTCAGAACGAGCAGTACTTC CASSQRVQNEQYF
TRBJ2-3 NA TRBV28 TRBD2 TGTGCCTCGACTAGCGGGGCCCCCGGGGATACGCAGTATTTT CASTSGAPGDTQYF
TRBJ1-3 few TRBV25-1 NA TGTGCCAGCAGTGAGGAAAGGTCTGAAAACACCATATATTTT CASSEERSENTIYF
TRBJ2-7 few TRBV19 TRBD1 TGTGCCAGTAAGTCCCACAGGGGAGCCTACGAGCAGTACTTC CASKSHRGAYEQYF
TRBJ1-1 NA TRBV29-1 TRBD1 TGCAGCGTTCGGACAGGGGACACTGAAGCTTTCTTT CSVRTGDTEAFF
TRBJ1-4 few TRBV5-5 NA TGTGCCAGCAGCCAAGACCGAATCGGGAGTGAAAAACTGTTTTTT CASSQDRIGSEKLFF
TRBJ2-2 few TRBV6-1 NA TGTGCCAGCAGTGAAGCGCTTTTGGGGGGCGCAGGTGCCGGGGAGCTGTTTTTT CASSEALLGGAGAGELFF
TRBJ2-4 NA TRBV25-1 NA TGTGCCAGCAGTGAATCGGGGACTGTTCAGTACTTC CASSESGTVQYF
TRBJ2-1 NA TRBV12-5 TRBD2 TGTGCTAGTGGTTTCTCGCCGTTGACTAGCGAGCCCGCTAATGAGCAGTTCTTC CASGFSPLTSEPANEQFF
TRBJ1-1 NA TRBV6-5 NA TGTGCCAGCAGCGGCCCTGGCTATTACCTTGAAGCTTTCTTT CASSGPGYYLEAFF
TRBJ1-1 NA TRBV6-6 TRBD1 TGTGCCTGCAGACCAACAGGGGTCACTGAAGCTTTCTTT CACRPTGVTEAFF
TRBJ1-2 many TRBV12-3/TRBV12-4 NA TGTGCCAGCAGTCCACGGAGGGCCTGGGGCTACACCTTC CASSPRRAWGYTF
TRBJ2-7 few TRBV29-1 NA TGCAGCGTTGCCCTCAGGGCCCCCTCCTACGAGCAGTACTTC CSVALRAPSYEQYF
TRBJ1-5 few TRBV6-6 NA TGTGCCAGCAGTTACAGCTTGAGTAGCAATCAGCCCCAGCATTTT CASSYSLSSNQPQHF
TRBJ2-2 NA TRBV12-3/TRBV12-4 NA TGTGCCAGCAGTTCCCAGGGAAGTATAGGACCCTTGTTTTTT CASSSQGSIGPLFF
TRBJ2-3 many TRBV28 NA TGTGCCAGCAGCCCTCTCAACACAGATACGCAGTATTTT CASSPLNTDTQYF
TRBJ1-1 NA TRBV28 NA TGTGCCAGCAGTGCCCCGGGACTCATGAACACTGAAGCTTTCTTT CASSAPGLMNTEAFF
TRBJ2-7 NA TRBV11-2 TRBD2 TGTGCCAGCAGCTTAGCCGGGGGAGGGACCTACGAGCAGTACTTC CASSLAGGGTYEQYF
TRBJ2-2 NA TRBV12-3/TRBV12-4 NA TGTGCCAGCAGTTTCCCCAGGGCCGACACCGGGGAGCTGTTTTTT CASSFPRADTGELFF
TRBJ1-1 few TRBV3-1 NA TGTGCCAGCAGCCAAGAGCGAGGTTCCGAAGCTTTCTTT CASSQERGSEAFF
TRBJ2-7 NA TRBV5-6 TRBD1 TGTGCCAGCACCCGGACAGGGGACTACGAGCAGTACTTC CASTRTGDYEQYF
TRBJ2-2 NA TRBV20-1 NA TGCAGTGCTAGAGATCAGGGGACAAGCCCCACCGGGGAGCTGTTTTTT CSARDQGTSPTGELFF
TRBJ1-2 few TRBV28 TRBD1 TGTGCCAGCAGTTGGGGACAGTCATATGGCTACACCTTC CASSWGQSYGYTF
TRBJ1-6 NA TRBV6-5 NA TGTGCCAGCACCCGAGGGGCGGCGAATTCACCCCTCCACTTT CASTRGAANSPLHF
TRBJ2-6 many TRBV11-2 TRBD1 TGTGCCAGCAGCTATTGGGACAGGGCGAGTGGGGCCAACGTCCTGACTTTC CASSYWDRASGANVLTF